These 18 T cell receptor beta chains share one sample of origin, sequenced in a study of T cells in Graves' hyperthyroidism and ophthalmopathy. Amplification of TCR beta CDR3 regions was performed using RNA transcripts as template. When the TCR CDR3 underwent first-round RT-PCR, the HTBI primer set was used. One entry per CDR3 protein results from TCRdb running MiXCR on the multiplex PCR reads. The sample lists about 270,000 distinct CDR3 sequences; around 15% were seen once. The sequenced material came from blood. Source of these receptors: a woman in her forties or fifties with Graves' hyperthyroidism that later progressed to Graves' ophthalmopathy.

This clonotype was observed many times. V and J are TRBV7-9 and TRBJ2-1; no clear D gene. Trimming cost V 5 bases and J 8 bases, with 7 bases left between them. This CDR3 region has 11 residues. Germline V gives CDR1 SEHNR, CDR2 FQNEAQ (reference sequence). CDR3 sequence reads: CASSLSYEQFF. In DNA, the CDR3 is TGTGCCAGCAGCCTTAGTTATGAGCAGTTCTTC.

This clonotype was found many times. CDR3 nucleotides: TGCGCCAGCAGCAGGACTAGCGGGAGCACAGATACGCAGTATTTT. It specifies CASSRTSGSTDTQYF. V usage is TRBV5-1 and J usage is TRBJ2-3; 11 bases map to TRBD2. Germline lookup yields CDR1 SGHRS and CDR2 YFSETQ. The CDR3 spans 15 residues. V lost 4 bases to trimming and J lost 0 bases; unmatched junction nucleotides: 1.

J is TRBJ2-1 and V is TRBV29-1; 9 bases line up with TRBD2. This CDR3 is built from 16 residues. V was clipped by 3 bases and J by 1 base; unmatched bases: 7. Germline-derived CDR1 and CDR2 are SQVTM and ANQGSEA. For the CDR3, the DNA is TGCAGCGTTGAGGGAGGGCTAGCGGGATCCTACAATGAGCAGTTCTTC. Translation gives CSVEGGLAGSYNEQFF.

As concerns this clonotype: A much larger clone lies one base from this, so it may be a read error. The CDR3 sequence: CASSPTGLEQYF. CDR3 nucleotide sequence: TGTGCCAGCAGTCCGACAGGGCTCGAGCAGTACTTC. This chain connects TRBV13 to TRBJ2-7, with 7 positions matching TRBD1. V shed 6 bases and J 6 bases; nucleotides not matched to a gene: 5. This CDR3 has 12 residues. Germline V CDR1 and CDR2: PRHDT, FYEKMQ (reference sequence).

This clonotype was seen ten or more times. CDR3 nucleotides: TGTGCCAGCAGTTTATTCTCCGGGACCACTGAAGCTTTCTTT. Its protein product is CASSLFSGTTEAFF. J is TRBJ1-1 and V is TRBV27, with D tentatively TRBD1 (5 bases). The CDR3 consists of 14 residues. Trimming took 1 base from V and 4 from J, leaving 10 bases between them. CDR1 and CDR2 from the germline V gene are MNHEY and SMNVEV (reference sequence).

This clonotype was observed many times. V and J are TRBV5-1 and TRBJ2-1, with 11 bases fitting TRBD2. CDR3 length: 16 residues. Germline lookup yields CDR1 SGHRS and CDR2 YFSETQ. The V gene end was trimmed by 4 bases and the J gene end by 5 bases; junction bases not matched to a gene: 8. The CDR3 sequence is CASSRTFSGGDNEQFF. The DNA of the CDR3 is TGCGCCAGCAGCCGAACCTTTAGCGGGGGGGACAATGAGCAGTTCTTC.

This clonotype was recorded a few times. This chain's CDR3 is CASGRQVQGIVTDTQYF. The CDR3 nucleotides read TGTGCCAGCGGTAGACAAGTACAGGGAATTGTCACAGATACGCAGTATTTT. This rearrangement joins TRBV2 to TRBJ2-3; tentative D call: TRBD1 (6 bases). The CDR3 totals 17 residues. The germline V gene has CDR1 SNHLY and CDR2 FYNNEI. Deletions cut 8 bases from V and 2 bases from J, with 23 bases between.

This chain links TRBV10-3 with TRBJ2-2; 7 nucleotides line up with TRBD1. J gave up 6 bases and V 3 bases, and 16 bases lay outside the gene matches. Germline CDR1 and CDR2: ENHRY and SYGVKD. This CDR3 has 18 residues. The CDR3 sequence: CAISEPGLGQKTPGELFF. CDR3 bases: TGTGCCATCAGTGAACCCGGATTGGGACAGAAAACCCCCGGGGAGCTGTTTTTT.

This chain connects TRBV11-3 to TRBJ2-2, with TRBD1 identical over 9 bases. V was clipped by 4 bases and J by 3 bases; unmatched bases: 9. The germline gives CDR1 SGHNT, CDR2 YENEEA. This CDR3 is built from 17 residues. Here the CDR3 reads CASSSGDRVEDTGELFF. The CDR3 nucleotides read TGTGCCAGCAGCTCAGGGGACAGGGTAGAGGACACCGGGGAGCTGTTTTTT.

This clonotype was picked up many times. The chain is built from TRBV11-2 and TRBJ2-7, with 7 nucleotides matching TRBD2. The CDR3 loop spans 14 amino acids. Per germline, CDR1 SGHAT and CDR2 FQNNGV. V shed 1 base and J 5 bases; nucleotides not matched to a gene: 5. As DNA, the CDR3 is TGTGCCAGCAGCTTAGGGTGGGGAGGGGACGAGCAGTACTTC. Its translation is CASSLGWGGDEQYF.

This clonotype was detected once. Given a much more abundant clone one base away, this may be a read error. The chain has TRBV6-5 and TRBJ2-7; D remains unclear. CDR1 MNHEY and CDR2 SVGAGI come from the germline V gene. The CDR3 runs to 13 residues. CDR3 sequence (DNA): TGTGCCAGCAGTTACTCCACCTCCTACGAGCAGTGCTTC. Its protein is CASSYSTSYEQCF.

This clonotype has ten or more counts. The chain recombines TRBV24-1 with TRBJ1-6; D is uncertain. V gave up 6 bases and J gave up 8 bases, with 13 bases separating them. CDR1 KGHDR and CDR2 SFDVKD come from the germline V gene. CDR3 length: 14 residues. The CDR3 region is CATSSGGRDSPLHF. CDR3 nucleotides: TGTGCCACCAGTTCGGGCGGACGAGATTCACCCCTCCACTTT.

The chain recombines TRBV18 with TRBJ1-1; no clear D gene. The germline gives CDR1 KGHSH, CDR2 LQKENI. Trimming stripped 3 bases from V and 0 bases from J, with 8 bases between. This CDR3 has 14 residues. The CDR3 protein is CASSPVEVNTEAFF. As DNA, the CDR3 is TGTGCCAGCTCACCTGTCGAAGTGAACACTGAAGCTTTCTTT.

This clonotype was counted many times. The gene calls are TRBV6-1 and TRBJ2-5; 8 bases are shared with TRBD1. The germline gives CDR1 MNHNS, CDR2 SASEGT. There are 15 residues in the CDR3. V lost 5 bases to trimming and J lost 3 bases; unmatched junction nucleotides: 8. The CDR3 reads CASSWTGKGKETQYF. CDR3 DNA: TGTGCCAGCAGTTGGACAGGGAAAGGGAAAGAGACCCAGTACTTC.

This clonotype was detected many times. The gene calls are TRBV6-1 and TRBJ1-5; D is unresolved. This CDR3 is 15 amino acids long. Trimming took 2 bases from V and 3 from J, leaving 11 bases between them. The germline V gene has CDR1 MNHNS and CDR2 SASEGT. The CDR3 DNA is TGTGCCAGCAGTGAATCGTCGGGAGCCAATCAGCCCCAGCATTTT. Translated: CASSESSGANQPQHF.

This clonotype was seen repeatedly, ten times or more. This chain joins TRBV29-1 and TRBJ2-3, with TRBD2 matching 8 bases. With 6 bases clipped from V and 2 bases from J, the junction kept 7 bases outside the gene matches. The CDR3 runs 14 residues. Germline V CDR1 and CDR2: SQVTM, ANQGSEA. CDR3: CSVVRTSITDTQYF. The CDR3, as DNA: TGCAGCGTGGTACGGACTAGCATCACAGATACGCAGTATTTT.

There are many counts of this clonotype. Here the CDR3 reads CASLLGQGAVTGELFF. The DNA for the CDR3 is TGCGCCAGCCTACTGGGACAGGGGGCCGTCACCGGGGAGCTGTTTTTT. This sequence joins TRBV5-1 and TRBJ2-2, with 12 bases identical to TRBD1. Germline values: CDR1 SGHRS, CDR2 YFSETQ. Trimming cost V 7 bases and J 4 bases; bases outside gene matches: 8. The CDR3 is 16 amino acids.

This clonotype was detected many times. J is TRBJ2-3 and V is TRBV28; D is ambiguous. The germline V gene has CDR1 MDHEN and CDR2 SYDVKM. This CDR3 spans 18 amino acids. The V and J ends lost 5 bases and 4 bases respectively, with 25 bases between them. The CDR3 DNA reads as TGTGCCAGCAGTACCACCTTTAGCAGCATTCTTTACTCAGATACGCAGTATTTT. Translating gives CASSTTFSSILYSDTQYF.